This T cell receptor (beta chain) emerged from a study of T cells after yellow fever vaccination. In the study overall: Preparation used SMART-Seq v4 Ultra Low Input for the low-cell-number fractions.

This clonotype was recorded at least ten times. Its antigen is currently unknown. Study-wide results and caveats: Only a minor proportion of clonotypes was detected across both CD4 and CD8 compartments. Subsequent booster samples again held most clones from primary vaccination (96% CD4, 88% CD8). A weaker secondary response peaked on day 5, the primary on day 15.

TCRdb passed the 5' RACE reads through MiXCR, listing each CDR3 protein once. The sample consists of more than 120,000 distinct CDR3 sequences, 7.7% of them appearing once. This clonotype originated in a man aged 25-40 years who received the YFV17D yellow fever vaccine. The specimen was CD4+ T cells sorted from PBMCs, collected 5 days after the yellow fever booster vaccination.

The CDR3 coding sequence is TGTGCCAGTAGTATAACAGGCTCGGATCAGCCCCAGCATTTT. Translated, it gives CASSITGSDQPQHF. This chain uses TRBV19 with TRBJ1-5; D is possibly TRBD1 (5 bases). Germline CDR1 is LNHDA and CDR2 is SQIVND (reference sequence). V lost 2 bases and J lost 5, with 10 bases in between. CDR3 length: 14 amino acids.